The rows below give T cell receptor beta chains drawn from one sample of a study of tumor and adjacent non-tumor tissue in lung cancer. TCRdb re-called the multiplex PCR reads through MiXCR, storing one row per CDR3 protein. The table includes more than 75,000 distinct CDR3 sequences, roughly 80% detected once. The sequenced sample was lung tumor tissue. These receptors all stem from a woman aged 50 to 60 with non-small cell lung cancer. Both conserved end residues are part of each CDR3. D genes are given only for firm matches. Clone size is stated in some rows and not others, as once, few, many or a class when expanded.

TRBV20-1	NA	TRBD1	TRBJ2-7	TGCAGTGCTGGCGTGACAGGGATGGCCTACGAGCAGTACTTC	CSAGVTGMAYEQYF
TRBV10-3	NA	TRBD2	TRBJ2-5	TGTGCCATAAGCGGGATAGGTCGTGGGACCCAGTACTTC	CAISGIGRGTQYF
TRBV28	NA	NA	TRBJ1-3	TGTGTCAGCAGTAGTGGGACCAGCTCTGGAAACACCATATATTTT	CVSSSGTSSGNTIYF
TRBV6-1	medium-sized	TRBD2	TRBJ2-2	TGTGCCAGCAGTGAGAGGGCTAGCGGGAGGAAGGACACCGGGGAGCTGTTTTTT	CASSERASGRKDTGELFF
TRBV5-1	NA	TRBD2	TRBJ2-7	TGCGCCAGCAGACAGACTAGCGGGAGTCTTAGCTACGAGCAGTACTTC	CASRQTSGSLSYEQYF
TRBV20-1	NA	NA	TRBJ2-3	TGCAGTGCTAGATCCGGGTACACTGGCACAGATTCGCAGTATTTT	CSARSGYTGTDSQYF
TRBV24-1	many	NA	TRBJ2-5	TGTGCCACCAGTTTTGCGGCGCGAGAGACCCAGTACTTC	CATSFAARETQYF
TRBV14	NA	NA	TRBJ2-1	TGTGCCAGCAGCCCGTGGGGTAGCGAGGATGAGCAGTTCTTC	CASSPWGSEDEQFF
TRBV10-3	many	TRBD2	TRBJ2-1	TGTGCCATCACGGGACTAGCGGGAGGTTCAAGCTCCTACAATGAGCAGTTCTTC	CAITGLAGGSSSYNEQFF
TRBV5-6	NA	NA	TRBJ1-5	TGTGCCAGTAGCTTGCCGGTGAGTGGCTATCAGCCCCAGCATTTT	CASSLPVSGYQPQHF
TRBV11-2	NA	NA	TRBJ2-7	TGTCCCAGCAGCTTAACCCTTTGGAACGATGAGCAGTACTTC	CPSSLTLWNDEQYF
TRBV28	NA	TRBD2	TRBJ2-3	TGTGCCAGCAGATCCAGCGGGGGGAGGGCAGATACGCAGTATTTT	CASRSSGGRADTQYF
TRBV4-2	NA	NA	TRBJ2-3	TGTGCCAGCAGCCAAGAACGAACGGGCGGATCCATAGATACGCAGTATTTT	CASSQERTGGSIDTQYF
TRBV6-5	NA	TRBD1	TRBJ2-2	TGTGCCAGGAGCCCCGACAGGGGGCGCACCGGGGAGTTGTTTTTT	CARSPDRGRTGELFF
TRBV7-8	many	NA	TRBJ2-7	TGTGCCAGCAGCTTAGCCGGGGCCGAGGGGCTCGAGCAGTACTTC	CASSLAGAEGLEQYF
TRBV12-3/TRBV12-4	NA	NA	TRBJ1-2	TGTGCCAGCAGTTTAGGAGATTGTTACACCTTC	CASSLGDCYTF
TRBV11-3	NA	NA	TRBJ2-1	TGTGCCAGCAGTTCCCGGAGCGGGTGTTCCTACAATGAGCAGCTCTTC	CASSSRSGCSYNEQLF
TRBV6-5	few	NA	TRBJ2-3	TGTGCCAGTAGTTACGTGACCACAGATACGCAGTACTTT	CASSYVTTDTQYF
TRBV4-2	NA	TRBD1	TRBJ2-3	TGTGCCAGCAGCCGATCTACAGGGGGCGATCTGCCCCAGTATTTT	CASSRSTGGDLPQYF
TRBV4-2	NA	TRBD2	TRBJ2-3	TGTGCCAGTAGCCAAGCGGGACTAGCGCGAGCAGATACGCAGTATTTT	CASSQAGLARADTQYF
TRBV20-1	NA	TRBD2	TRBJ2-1	TGCAGTGCTAGAGCGGCCCAGACTAGCCCCTACAATGAGCAGTTATTC	CSARAAQTSPYNEQLF
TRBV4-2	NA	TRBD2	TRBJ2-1	TGTGCCAGCAGCCTAGTCGGAGGACTAGCGGTGGGGTTCTTC	CASSLVGGLAVGFF
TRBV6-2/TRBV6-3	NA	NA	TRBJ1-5	TGTGCCAGCAGTTTCGATTCTGTGGTATATGTTAGCGGTCTTAATCAGCCCCAGCATTTT	CASSFDSVVYVSGLNQPQHF
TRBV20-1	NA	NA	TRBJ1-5	TGCAGTGCTAGCCAGCCCAATCAACCCCATCATTTT	CSASQPNQPHHF
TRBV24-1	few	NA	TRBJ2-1	TGTGCCATCAGTAAGGCCAGCAGTACATCCTACAATGAGCAGTTCTTC	CAISKASSTSYNEQFF
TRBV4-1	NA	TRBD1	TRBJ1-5	TGCGCCAGCAGCCAAAGAACAGGGGGAAGTCAGCCCCAACATTTT	CASSQRTGGSQPQHF
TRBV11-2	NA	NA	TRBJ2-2	TGTGCCAGCAGCTTAGTTGAGTTCGGGGAGCTGTATTTT	CASSLVEFGELYF
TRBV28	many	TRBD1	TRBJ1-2	TGTGCCAGCAGTTTAATTCGCACAGGGGGCGACTATGGCTACACCTTC	CASSLIRTGGDYGYTF